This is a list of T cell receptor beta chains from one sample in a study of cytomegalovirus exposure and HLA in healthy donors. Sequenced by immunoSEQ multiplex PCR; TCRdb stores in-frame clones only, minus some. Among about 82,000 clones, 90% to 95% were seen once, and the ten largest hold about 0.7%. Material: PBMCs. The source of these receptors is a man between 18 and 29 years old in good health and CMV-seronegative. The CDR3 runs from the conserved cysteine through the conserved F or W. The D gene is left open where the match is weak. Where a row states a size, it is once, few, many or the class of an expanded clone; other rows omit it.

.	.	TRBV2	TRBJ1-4	TGTGCCAGCCGCCGACGGGGTCGGGTTGAAAAACTGTTTTTT	CASRRRGRVEKLFF
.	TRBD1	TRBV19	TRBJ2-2	TGTGCCAGTAGTACCCACAGGGGACGGACCGGGGAGCTGTTTTTT	CASSTHRGRTGELFF
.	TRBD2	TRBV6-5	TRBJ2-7	TGTGCCAGCAGAAAGCGGGGGAGCTACGAGCAGTACTTC	CASRKRGSYEQYF
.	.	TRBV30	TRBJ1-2	TGTGCCTGGGGGAGAAACTATGGCTACACCTTC	CAWGRNYGYTF
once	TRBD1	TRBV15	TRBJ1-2	TGTGCCACCAGCTGGGTCGCGACAGGGAATCATGGCTACACCTTC	CATSWVATGNHGYTF
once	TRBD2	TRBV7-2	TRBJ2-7	TGTGCCAGCAGCAAGACCCCGGGACTAGTAAATACCTACGAGCAGTACTTC	CASSKTPGLVNTYEQYF
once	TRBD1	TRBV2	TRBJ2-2	TGTGCCAGCAGGGCCGGGACAGCGAACACCGGGGAGCTGTTTTTT	CASRAGTANTGELFF
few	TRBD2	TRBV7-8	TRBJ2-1	TGTGCCAGCAGCTCCCCGACTAGCGGCTACCACAATGAGCAGTTCTTC	CASSSPTSGYHNEQFF
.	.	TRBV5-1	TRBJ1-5	TGCGCCAGCAGCGCAGGTAGCAATCAGCCCCAGCATTTT	CASSAGSNQPQHF
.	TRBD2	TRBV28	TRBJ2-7	TGTGCCAGCAGCTCCCCCGCGCCGGGACTAGCGGGAGGTGGGCAGTACTTC	CASSSPAPGLAGGGQYF
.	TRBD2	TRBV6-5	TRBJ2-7	TGTGCCAGCAGTTACTCGGGACTAGCGGTCTACGAGCAGTACTTC	CASSYSGLAVYEQYF
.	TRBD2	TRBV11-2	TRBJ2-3	TGTGCCAGCAGCTTAGATTTAGCGGGGGGGCCGCAGTACCCAGATACGCAGTATTTT	CASSLDLAGGPQYPDTQYF
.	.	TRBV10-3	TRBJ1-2	TGTGCCATCAGTGATTTCACAGGGCCGCAACGGACTAACTATGGCTACACCTTC	CAISDFTGPQRTNYGYTF
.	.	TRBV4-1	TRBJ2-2	TGCGCCAGCAGCCAACTCGGACTACAGAACACCGGGGAGCTGTTTTTT	CASSQLGLQNTGELFF
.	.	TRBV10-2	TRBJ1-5	TGCGCCAGCAGCGACCGACAGGGCAATCAGCCCCAGCATTTT	CASSDRQGNQPQHF
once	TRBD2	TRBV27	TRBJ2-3	TGTGCCAGCACAGGGACGGGACTAGCGGAGACAGATACGCAGTATTTT	CASTGTGLAETDTQYF
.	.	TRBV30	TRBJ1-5	TGTGCCTGGAGTGTACTGACAGATAATCAGCCCCAGCATTTT	CAWSVLTDNQPQHF
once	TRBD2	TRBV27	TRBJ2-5	TGTGCCAGCAGTTTAGCTCCCTCACTAGCGGGAGGAGAGACCCAGTACTTC	CASSLAPSLAGGETQYF
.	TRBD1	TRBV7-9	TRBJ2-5	TGTGCCAGCAGCTCGGGACAGGGCCTCCAAGAGACCCAGTACTTC	CASSSGQGLQETQYF
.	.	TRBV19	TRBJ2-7	TGTGCCAGTAGGGCCGGGACAACCCTAACCTACGAGCAGTACTTC	CASRAGTTLTYEQYF
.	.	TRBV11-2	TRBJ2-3	TGTGCCAGCAGCGTCGACTTCTCCGGGGGATACACAGATACGCAGTATTTT	CASSVDFSGGYTDTQYF
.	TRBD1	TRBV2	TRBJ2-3	TGTGCCAGCAGTGACTGGGACAGGGTACGAACAGATACGCAGTATTTT	CASSDWDRVRTDTQYF
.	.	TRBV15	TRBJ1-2	TGTGCCACCCGATCCCGGTACGGTAACTATGGCTACACCTTC	CATRSRYGNYGYTF
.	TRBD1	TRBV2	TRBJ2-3	TGTGCCAGCAAATTTCCGGGACAGGGGTTAACAGATACGCAGTATTTT	CASKFPGQGLTDTQYF
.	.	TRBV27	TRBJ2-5	TGTGCCAGCAGTTTAAACAGGCCCCAAGAGACCCAGTACTTC	CASSLNRPQETQYF
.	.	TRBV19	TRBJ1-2	TGTGCCAGTAGTATGGCCGGGACATCGGATGGCTACACCTTC	CASSMAGTSDGYTF
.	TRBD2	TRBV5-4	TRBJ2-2	TGTGCCAGCAGCTTGACAGCGGGAGGGGACACCGGGGAGCTGTTTTTT	CASSLTAGGDTGELFF
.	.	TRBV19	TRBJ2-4	TGTGCCAGTAGTGACTCCGGGAGCGGACCCGGGAACATTCAGTACTTC	CASSDSGSGPGNIQYF
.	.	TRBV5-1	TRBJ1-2	TGCGCCAGCAGCCCAGGCCCTCCGGGGGGTGGCTACACCTTC	CASSPGPPGGGYTF
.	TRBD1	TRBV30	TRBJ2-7	TGTGCCTGGGATGCAGGGGGCCGCTACGAGCAGTACTTC	CAWDAGGRYEQYF
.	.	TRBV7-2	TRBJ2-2	TGTGCCAGCAGCTTAGTGGCGACAGGGAACACCGGGGAGCTGTTTTTT	CASSLVATGNTGELFF
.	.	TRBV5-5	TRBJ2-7	TGTGCCAGCAGCTTCGGAGGGGGCGGTAGTAACGAGCAGTACTTC	CASSFGGGGSNEQYF
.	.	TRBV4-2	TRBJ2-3	TGTGCCAGCAGCCAAGATCCCGTTAAGGGGGCAGATACGCAGTATTTT	CASSQDPVKGADTQYF
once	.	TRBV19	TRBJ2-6	TGTGCCAGTAGTAGCCAGGGCCTGTCTGGGGCCAACGTCCTGACTTTC	CASSSQGLSGANVLTF